This TCR beta chain was sequenced for a study of T cell responses to AZD1222 COVID-19 vaccine. The CDR3 is made up of 15 amino acids. V dropped 6 bases and J dropped 5 bases, with 16 bases sitting between them. This clone was recorded once. Assay: immunoSEQ multiplex PCR; the TCRdb copy retains only in-frame clones and omits some. The table records 54,000 or so clones, roughly 88% of them present only once. V is TRBV6-7 and J is TRBJ2-2, with D possibly matching TRBD1 (6 bases). TRBV6-7 carries the ORF label, with uncertain function. The specimen comprised peripheral blood, sampled on day 0 of AZD1222 vaccination. The TCR comes from an adult in good health. The CDR3 coding sequence is TGTGCCAGCAGGAAACAGGGCATCGGAACCGGGGAGCTGTTTTTT. Amino acids: CASRKQGIGTGELFF.